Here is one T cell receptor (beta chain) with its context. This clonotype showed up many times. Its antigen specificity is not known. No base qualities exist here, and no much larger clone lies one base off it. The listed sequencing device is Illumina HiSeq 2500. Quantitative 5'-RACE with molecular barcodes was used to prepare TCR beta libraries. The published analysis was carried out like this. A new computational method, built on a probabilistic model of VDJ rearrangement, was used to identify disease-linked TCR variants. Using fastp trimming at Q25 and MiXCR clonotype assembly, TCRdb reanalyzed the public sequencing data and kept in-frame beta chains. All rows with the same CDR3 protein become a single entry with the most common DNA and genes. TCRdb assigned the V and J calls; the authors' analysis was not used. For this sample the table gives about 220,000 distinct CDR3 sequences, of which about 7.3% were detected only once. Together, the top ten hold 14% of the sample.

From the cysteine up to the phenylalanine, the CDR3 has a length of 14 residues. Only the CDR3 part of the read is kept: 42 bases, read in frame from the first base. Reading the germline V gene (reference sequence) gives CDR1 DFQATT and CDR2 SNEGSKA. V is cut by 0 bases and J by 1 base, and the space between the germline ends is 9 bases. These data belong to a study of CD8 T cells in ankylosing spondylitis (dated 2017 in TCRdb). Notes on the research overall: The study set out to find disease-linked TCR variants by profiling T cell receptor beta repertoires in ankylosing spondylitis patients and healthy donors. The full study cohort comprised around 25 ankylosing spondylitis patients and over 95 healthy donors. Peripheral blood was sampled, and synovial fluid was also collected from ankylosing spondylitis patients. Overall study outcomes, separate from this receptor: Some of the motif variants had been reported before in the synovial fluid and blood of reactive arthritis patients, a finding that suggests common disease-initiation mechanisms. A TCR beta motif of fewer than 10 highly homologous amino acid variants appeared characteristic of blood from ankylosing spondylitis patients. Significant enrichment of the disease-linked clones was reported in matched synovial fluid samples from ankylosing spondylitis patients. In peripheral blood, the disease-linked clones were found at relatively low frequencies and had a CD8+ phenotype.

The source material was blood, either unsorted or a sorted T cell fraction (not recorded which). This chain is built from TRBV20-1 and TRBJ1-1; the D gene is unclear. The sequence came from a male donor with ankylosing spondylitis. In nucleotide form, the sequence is TGCAGTGCTAGAGATGGCGCCGAGAACACTGAAGCTTTCTTT. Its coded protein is CSARDGAENTEAFF.